These T cell receptor beta chains were read from a single sample in a study of blood T cell repertoires in COVID-19. The data were produced by immunoSEQ multiplex PCR, yet TCRdb's version contains in-frame clones alone and is incomplete. Of some 400,000 clones in the sample, roughly nine tenths were seen once. Sequencing was done on a sample of PBMCs or T cells enriched from blood (not recorded which). The receptor set was obtained from a man aged 30 to 45 who had recovered from COVID-19. CDR3s include the opening cysteine and the closing phenylalanine or tryptophan. Each record gives: clone size, J gene, V gene, CDR3 length, D gene, CDR3 DNA, CDR3 protein. D genes are given only for firm matches. Not all rows give a size; the values are once, few, many and, for expanded clones, a class.

few TRBJ1-4 TRBV4-2 17 - TGTGCCAGCAGCCAATCCGGCGGGATCAGGGAGCGCGAAAAACTGTTTTTT CASSQSGGIREREKLFF
- TRBJ1-1 TRBV3-1/TRBV3-2 15 - TGTGCCAGCAGCCGACAGGCTGCCGTCAACACTGAAGCTTTCTTT CASSRQAAVNTEAFF
- TRBJ1-3 TRBV15 16 TRBD1 TGTGCCACCAGCAGGGGACAGCAAAACTCTGGAAACACCATATATTTT CATSRGQQNSGNTIYF
- TRBJ2-7 TRBV19 15 - TGTGCCAGTAGTACGAAGGCCGGGAGCTCCTACGAGCAGTACTTC CASSTKAGSSYEQYF
- TRBJ2-1 TRBV24-1 16 TRBD2 TGTGCCACCAGCGGCATGGGGACTAGCGGGAGCGGGGAGCAGTTCTTC CATSGMGTSGSGEQFF
- TRBJ1-1 TRBV5-1 14 - TGCGCCAGCAGCTTAAGCCCAGGATACACTGAAGCTTTCTTT CASSLSPGYTEAFF
- TRBJ2-5 TRBV2 14 - TGTGCCAGCAGCAAACGACAGTTCCAAGAGACCCAGTACTTC CASSKRQFQETQYF
- TRBJ1-6 TRBV4-1 17 - TGCGCCAGCAGGTCAGGGGTCGCCCTCTCCTATAATTCACCCCTCCACTTT CASRSGVALSYNSPLHF
- TRBJ2-1 TRBV28 16 TRBD2 TGTGCCAGCACCCCGGGGGCGGGAGGACCTTACAATGAGCAGTTCTTC CASTPGAGGPYNEQFF
- TRBJ2-2 TRBV27 11 - TGTGCCAGCAGTTGGGGCGCGGAGCTGTTTTTT CASSWGAELFF
once TRBJ2-5 TRBV5-6 16 - TGTGCCAGCAGCTTGGGACTAACACCATCTCAAGAGACCCAGTACTTC CASSLGLTPSQETQYF
- TRBJ2-3 TRBV28 16 - TGTGCCAGCAGTTTGTGGACTAAGTTTGCCCCGGATACGCAGTATTTT CASSLWTKFAPDTQYF
- TRBJ2-5 TRBV9 16 - TGTGCCAGCAGCGCGTGGGGTAGCGGTCTTCAAGAGACCCAGTACTTC CASSAWGSGLQETQYF
- TRBJ1-5 TRBV3-1/TRBV3-2 14 - TGTGCCAGCAGCCAAGGCAGGGTCGCTCAGCCCCAGCATTTT CASSQGRVAQPQHF
- TRBJ2-1 TRBV10-3 15 TRBD1 TGTGCCATCAGTGAGTCGGGACAGGGAAACAATGAGCAGTTCTTC CAISESGQGNNEQFF
once TRBJ1-1 TRBV29-1 13 TRBD1 TGCAGCGTTAGACAGGGGATGAACACTGAAGCTTTCTTT CSVRQGMNTEAFF
- TRBJ1-6 TRBV7-8 15 TRBD1 TGTGCCAGCAGCTTAGTGCCAGGGGGCTTTTCACCCCTCCACTTT CASSLVPGGFSPLHF
- TRBJ1-1 TRBV5-4 15 - TGTGCCAGCAGCCACCGACAGGAACGGAACACTGAAGCTTTCTTT CASSHRQERNTEAFF
- TRBJ2-1 TRBV27 13 TRBD2 TGTGCCAGCAGACTAGCGGGAGGTAATGAGCAGTTCTTC CASRLAGGNEQFF
- TRBJ1-4 TRBV7-2 17 TRBD1 TGTGCCAGCAGCTTAGGCGGACAGGGGCTACCAGGGGGAAAACTGTTTTTT CASSLGGQGLPGGKLFF
few TRBJ2-3 TRBV7-8 17 TRBD2 TGTGCCAGCAGCTTGACCGGGAGGGGCCCTAGCACAGATACGCAGTATTTT CASSLTGRGPSTDTQYF
- TRBJ2-1 TRBV6-4 14 - TGTGCCAGCAGTGGCTCCCCGCGGGACAGTATTCGGTTCTTC CASSGSPRDSIRFF
- TRBJ2-7 TRBV27 13 - TGTGCCAGCAGACCGGGACACTACTACGAGCAGTACTTC CASRPGHYYEQYF
- TRBJ2-1 TRBV2 15 TRBD2 TGTGCCAGCAGTCCTAGACTAGCGGGAGAGGGCGAGCAGTTCTTC CASSPRLAGEGEQFF
- TRBJ1-6 TRBV20-1 15 - TGCAGTGCTAGTTTTCCACGATCGGATAATTCACCCCTCCACTTT CSASFPRSDNSPLHF
- TRBJ1-1 TRBV19 15 - TGTGCCAGTAGTGGAGAGACTCGAAAGAACACTGAAGCTTTCTTT CASSGETRKNTEAFF
- TRBJ1-2 TRBV19 15 - TGTGCCAGTAGTATAGGAGCGGGGACGGGCTATGGCTACACCTTC CASSIGAGTGYGYTF
- TRBJ2-2 TRBV18 17 - TGTGCCAGCTCACCAGGGGCCCTAGGGATAAACACCGGGGAGCTGTTTTTT CASSPGALGINTGELFF
- TRBJ2-7 TRBV30 14 TRBD1 TGTGCCTGGAACACCGGGACAGGGGCCTACGAGCAGTACTTC CAWNTGTGAYEQYF
- TRBJ2-1 TRBV7-7 15 TRBD1 TGTGCCAGCAGCTTGGGACAGGGCATCTTCAATGAGCAGTTCTTC CASSLGQGIFNEQFF
- TRBJ2-7 TRBV4-1 14 TRBD2 TGCGCCAGCAGCCCAGGACTAGCGGGAGTTGAGCAGTACTTC CASSPGLAGVEQYF
- TRBJ2-5 TRBV10-2 12 TRBD2 TGCGCCAGTAGTAGCGGGAGTGAGACCCAGTACTTC CASSSGSETQYF
once TRBJ2-5 TRBV11-3 16 TRBD1 TGTGCCAGCAGCTTATCTGGGGACAGGGGTGGAGAGACCCAGTACTTC CASSLSGDRGGETQYF
- TRBJ2-4 TRBV30 14 - TGTGCCTGGAGAGAGGAGACGGCCAAAAACATTCAGTACTTC CAWREETAKNIQYF
- TRBJ1-1 TRBV28 14 - TGTGCCAGCAGTTTCGGCCTGGGAGGCACTGAAGCTTTCTTT CASSFGLGGTEAFF
- TRBJ2-5 TRBV5-1 14 - TGCGCCAGCAGCTTAAGTGGCTCTAGGGAGACCCAGTACTTC CASSLSGSRETQYF
- TRBJ2-1 TRBV5-1 15 TRBD2 TGCGCCAGCAGCTTGGGACTAGCGGGGATCAATGAGCAGTTCTTC CASSLGLAGINEQFF
- TRBJ2-3 TRBV7-2 15 TRBD2 TGTGCCAGCAGCTCCCTAGCGGGAAGCACAGATACGCAGTATTTT CASSSLAGSTDTQYF
once TRBJ2-5 TRBV29-1 12 TRBD1 TGCAGCGTCAGGGGGACCTGGGAGACCCAGTACTTC CSVRGTWETQYF
- TRBJ2-5 TRBV5-1 16 - TGCGCCAGCAGCTCGGCGTTAATAGCGTACCAAGAGACCCAGTACTTC CASSSALIAYQETQYF
- TRBJ2-2 TRBV9 15 - TGTGCCAGCACCTCGTCCCCTAATTGGTCCGGGGAGCTGTTTTTT CASTSSPNWSGELFF
- TRBJ2-5 TRBV11-2 13 - TGTGCCAGCAGCACGGACAATCAAGAGACCCAGTACTTC CASSTDNQETQYF
few TRBJ1-1 TRBV10-3 16 - TGTGCCATCAGTGACCGATTGGACTGGGAGGACACTGAAGCTTTCTTT CAISDRLDWEDTEAFF
- TRBJ2-6 TRBV7-9 15 - TGTGCCAGCAGCATCAGACAGGCTGGGGCCAACGTCCTGACTTTC CASSIRQAGANVLTF
once TRBJ2-7 TRBV19 16 TRBD1 TGTGCCAGTAGTAGGGGACAGGGGGCGAGGTCCTACGAGCAGTACTTC CASSRGQGARSYEQYF
- TRBJ2-1 TRBV5-1 12 - TGCGCCAGCAGCTTGGGTCATAATGAGCAGTTCTTC CASSLGHNEQFF
- TRBJ2-1 TRBV28 14 - TGTGCCAGCAGCCGCCCGGGACTTCTCAATGAGCAGTTCTTC CASSRPGLLNEQFF
- TRBJ2-7 TRBV5-1 14 - TGCGCCAGCAGCTCCACAGGGTTTACCTACGAGCAGTACTTC CASSSTGFTYEQYF
- TRBJ1-5 TRBV28 15 - TGTGCCAGCAGTTTTGGGAGGGGGGGTTTGCAGCCCCAGCATTTT CASSFGRGGLQPQHF